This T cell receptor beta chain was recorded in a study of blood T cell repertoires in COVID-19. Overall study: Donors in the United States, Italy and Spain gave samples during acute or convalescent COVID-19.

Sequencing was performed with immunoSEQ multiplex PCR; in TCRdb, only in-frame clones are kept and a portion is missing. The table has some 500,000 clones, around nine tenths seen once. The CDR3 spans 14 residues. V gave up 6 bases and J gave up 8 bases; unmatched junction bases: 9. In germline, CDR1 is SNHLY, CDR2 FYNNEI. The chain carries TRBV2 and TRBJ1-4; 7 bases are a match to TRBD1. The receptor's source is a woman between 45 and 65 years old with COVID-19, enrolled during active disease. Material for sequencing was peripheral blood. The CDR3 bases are TGTGCCAGCAGCTGGCCAGGGGGATTCGAAAAACTGTTTTTT. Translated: CASSWPGGFEKLFF.